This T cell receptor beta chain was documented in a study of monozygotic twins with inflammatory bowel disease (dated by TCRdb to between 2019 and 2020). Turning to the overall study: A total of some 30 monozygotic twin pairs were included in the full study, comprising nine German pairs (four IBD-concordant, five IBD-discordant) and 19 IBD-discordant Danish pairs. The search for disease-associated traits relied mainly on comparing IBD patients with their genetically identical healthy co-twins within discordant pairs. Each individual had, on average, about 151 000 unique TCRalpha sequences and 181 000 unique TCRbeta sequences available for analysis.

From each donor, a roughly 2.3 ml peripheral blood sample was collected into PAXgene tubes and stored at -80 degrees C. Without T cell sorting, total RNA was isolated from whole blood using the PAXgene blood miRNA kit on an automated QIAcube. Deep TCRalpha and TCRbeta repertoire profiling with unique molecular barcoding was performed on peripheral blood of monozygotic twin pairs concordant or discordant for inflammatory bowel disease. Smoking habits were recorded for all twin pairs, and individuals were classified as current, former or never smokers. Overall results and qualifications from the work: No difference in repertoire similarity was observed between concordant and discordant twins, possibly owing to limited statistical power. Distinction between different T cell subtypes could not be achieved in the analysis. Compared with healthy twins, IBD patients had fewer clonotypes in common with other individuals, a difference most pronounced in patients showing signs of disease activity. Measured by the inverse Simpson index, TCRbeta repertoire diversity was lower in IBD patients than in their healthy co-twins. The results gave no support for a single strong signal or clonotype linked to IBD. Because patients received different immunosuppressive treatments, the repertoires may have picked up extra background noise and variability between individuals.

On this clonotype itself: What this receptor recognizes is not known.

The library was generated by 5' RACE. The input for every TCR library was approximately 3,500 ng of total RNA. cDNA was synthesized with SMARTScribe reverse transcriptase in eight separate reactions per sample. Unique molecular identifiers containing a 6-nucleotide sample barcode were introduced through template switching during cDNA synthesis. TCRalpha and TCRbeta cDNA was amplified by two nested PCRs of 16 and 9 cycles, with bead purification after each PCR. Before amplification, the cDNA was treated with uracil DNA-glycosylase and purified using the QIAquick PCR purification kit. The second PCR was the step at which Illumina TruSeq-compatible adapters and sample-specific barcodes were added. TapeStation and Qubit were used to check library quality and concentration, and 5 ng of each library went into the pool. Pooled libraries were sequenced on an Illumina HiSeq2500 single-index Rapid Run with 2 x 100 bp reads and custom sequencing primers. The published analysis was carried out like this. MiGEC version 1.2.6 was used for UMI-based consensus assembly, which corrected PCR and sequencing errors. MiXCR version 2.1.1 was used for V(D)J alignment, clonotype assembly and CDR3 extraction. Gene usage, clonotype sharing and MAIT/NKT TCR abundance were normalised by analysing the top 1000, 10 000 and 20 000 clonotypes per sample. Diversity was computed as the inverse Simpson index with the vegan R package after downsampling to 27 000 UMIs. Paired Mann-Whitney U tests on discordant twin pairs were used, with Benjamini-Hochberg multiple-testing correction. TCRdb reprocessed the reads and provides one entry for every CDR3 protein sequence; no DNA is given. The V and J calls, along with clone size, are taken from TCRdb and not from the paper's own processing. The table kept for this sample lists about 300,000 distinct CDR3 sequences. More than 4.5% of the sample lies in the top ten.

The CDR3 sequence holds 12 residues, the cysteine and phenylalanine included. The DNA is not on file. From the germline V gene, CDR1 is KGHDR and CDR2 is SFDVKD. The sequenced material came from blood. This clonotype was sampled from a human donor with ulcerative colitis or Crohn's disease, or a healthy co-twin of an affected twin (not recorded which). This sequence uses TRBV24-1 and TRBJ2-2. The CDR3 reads CATSEVTGELFF.